This paragraph covers one TCR beta chain sequence. Its antigen is unknown. The junction departs from germline at one end; a sequencing error may be responsible. This entry belongs to a study of T cells in localized non-small cell lung cancer. Whole-study results and caveats: Adjacent lung held a median 57 of the top 100 tumor clones. Uninvolved adjacent lung, not tumor, had the highest T cell clonality. Elevated circulating T cell density in blood was associated with longer overall survival.

Libraries were prepared by immunoSEQ multiplex PCR; TCRdb keeps only in-frame clonotypes and omits some of them. Of about 27,000 clones listed, roughly nine tenths are singletons. There are 11 residues in the CDR3. CDR1 and CDR2 from the germline V gene are SGHRS and YFSETQ. The source material was peripheral blood, sampled before any cancer treatment. The genes are TRBV5-1 and TRBJ2-3; unclear D gene. This receptor was taken from a female donor of 60 years or more with stage II squamous cell lung carcinoma. The CDR3 nucleotides are TGCGCCAGCAGCTTGGCCGATCTACCCTCCTTT. It specifies CASSLADLPSF.